The clone carrying this TCR beta chain was found a few times. This sample was included in a study of blood T cells in healthy people across ages. Germline values: CDR1 MGHRA, CDR2 YSYEKL. Trimming took 1 base from V and 5 from J, leaving 14 bases between them. This CDR3 is 15 amino acids long. The use of a sample-barcoded 5' primer and a J-beta primer mix characterized a second PCR of about 7 to 12 cycles. TCRdb re-called the 5' RACE reads with MiXCR, one entry per CDR3 protein. The sample contains roughly 1.4 million distinct CDR3 sequences, 59% of which appear only once. The specimen was blood. This receptor was obtained from a man between 18 and 29 years old in good health. This chain uses TRBV4-1 with TRBJ2-5, with D uncertain. In DNA form, the CDR3 reads TGCGCCAGCAGCCAAGTCCCGGGTACCAGGGAGACCCAGTACTTC. It translates to CASSQVPGTRETQYF.